The entry below gives a single T cell receptor (beta chain) sequence along with its context. Antigen specificity is unknown. V lost 5 bases to trimming and J lost 6 bases, with 11 bases between them. In germline, CDR1 is SGHAT, CDR2 FQDESV (reference sequence). CDR3 size: 12 residues. Some clones are missing from TCRdb's copy, which holds only in-frame ones; the method was immunoSEQ multiplex PCR. The data show about 450 clones, under 90% seen once. The data originate from a study of T cells and copy number aberrations in small-cell lung cancer. General study points: Due to few samples, these findings require validation. Sequencing artifacts are a known risk, since all specimens were formalin-fixed paraffin-embedded.

This TCR was recovered from a woman in her sixties with small cell lung cancer. The specimen was tumor tissue. The chain recombines TRBV11-1 with TRBJ2-7, with D perhaps matching TRBD1 (6 bases). CDR3 loop: CASSPGDFEQYF. CDR3 sequence (DNA): TGTGCCAGCAGCCCAGGGGATTTCGAGCAGTACTTC.